This T cell receptor (beta chain) was sequenced during a study of blood T cell repertoires in COVID-19. Study background: Some COVID-19 samples were acute and others convalescent; all came from the United States, Italy and Spain.

Assay: immunoSEQ multiplex PCR; the TCRdb copy retains only in-frame clones and omits some. The sample has over 80,000 clones, over 75% seen once; the top ten hold about 2.9%. The germline V gene has CDR1 SEHNR and CDR2 FQNEAQ (reference sequence). V gave up 1 base and J gave up 2 bases; unmatched junction bases: 1. The length of the CDR3 is 14 residues. This TCR came from a woman over 75 with acute or convalescent COVID-19. The chain recombines TRBV7-9 with TRBJ1-2, with 7 bases that match TRBD1. The material sequenced was peripheral blood. The CDR3 sequence: CASSLETGNYGYTF. DNA for the CDR3: TGTGCCAGCAGCTTAGAGACAGGGAACTATGGCTACACCTTC.